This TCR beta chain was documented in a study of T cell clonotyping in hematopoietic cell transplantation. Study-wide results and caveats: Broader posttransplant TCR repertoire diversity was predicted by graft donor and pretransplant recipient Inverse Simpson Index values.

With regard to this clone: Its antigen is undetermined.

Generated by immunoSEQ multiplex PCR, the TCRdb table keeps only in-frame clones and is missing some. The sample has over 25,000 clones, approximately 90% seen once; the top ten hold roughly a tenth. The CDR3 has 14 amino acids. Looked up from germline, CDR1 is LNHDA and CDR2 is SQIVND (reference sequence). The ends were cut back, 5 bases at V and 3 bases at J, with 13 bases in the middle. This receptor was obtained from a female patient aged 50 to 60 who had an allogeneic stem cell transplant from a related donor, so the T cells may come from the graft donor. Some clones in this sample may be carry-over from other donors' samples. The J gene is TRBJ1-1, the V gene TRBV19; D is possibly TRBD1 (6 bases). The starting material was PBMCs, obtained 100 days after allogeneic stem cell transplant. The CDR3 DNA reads TGTGCCAGTAGTGTCGGGGGCGGATACACTGAAGCTTTCTTT. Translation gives CASSVGGGYTEAFF.